This is a list of T cell receptor beta chains from one sample in a study of cytomegalovirus exposure and HLA in healthy donors. TCRdb's copy holds only in-frame clones and misses some; the assay was immunoSEQ multiplex PCR. Among approximately 140,000 clones listed, around 79% were seen once. Sequenced material: PBMCs. These receptor sequences come from a human donor in good health. CDR3s include the opening cysteine and the closing phenylalanine or tryptophan. The order of the fields is CDR3 protein, CDR3 DNA, CDR3 length, clone size, D gene, V gene, J gene. The D gene is left open where the match is weak. Rows may omit the clone size; those that give it use once, few, many or a size class.

CASSNQGDQPQHF,TGTGCCAGCTCAAACCAGGGGGATCAGCCCCAGCATTTT,13,.,TRBD1,TRBV28,TRBJ1-5
CSVEVGRGLDEQFF,TGCAGCGTTGAGGTTGGACGGGGGTTGGATGAGCAGTTCTTC,14,.,.,TRBV29-1,TRBJ2-1
CASSLSLAGGSGIQYF,TGTGCCAGCAGCTTAAGTCTAGCGGGAGGTTCCGGGATTCAGTACTTC,16,.,TRBD2,TRBV7-2,TRBJ2-4
CAIRPDRGEGQPQHF,TGTGCCATCAGACCCGACAGGGGGGAAGGGCAGCCCCAGCATTTT,15,.,TRBD1,TRBV10-3,TRBJ1-5
CASSDLKMGQYHYGYTF,TGCGCCAGCAGTGACCTTAAGATGGGACAGTATCACTATGGCTACACCTTC,17,.,TRBD1,TRBV10-1,TRBJ1-2
CAWTLLGGTEAFF,TGTGCCTGGACCCTGCTGGGGGGCACTGAAGCTTTCTTT,13,.,.,TRBV30,TRBJ1-1
CASSPGTAHRTGGSQPQHF,TGTGCCAGCAGCCCTGGGACGGCCCACCGGACAGGGGGGAGTCAGCCCCAGCATTTT,19,.,TRBD1,TRBV5-5,TRBJ1-5
CASSLASQGLRYEQYF,TGCGCCAGCAGCTTGGCCTCACAGGGTTTAAGATACGAGCAGTACTTC,16,.,.,TRBV5-1,TRBJ2-7
CASSFTVSSYNEQFF,TGTGCCAGCAGTTTTACGGTGAGCTCCTACAATGAGCAGTTCTTC,15,medium-sized,.,TRBV28,TRBJ2-1
CAISGSSGGSDTQYF,TGTGCCATCAGTGGGAGTAGCGGGGGATCTGATACGCAGTATTTT,15,.,TRBD2,TRBV10-3,TRBJ2-3
CASSQGGGGLYNEQFF,TGCGCCAGCAGCCAGGGGGGCGGGGGGCTATACAATGAGCAGTTCTTC,16,.,TRBD2,TRBV4-1,TRBJ2-1
CASSLGGDTEAFF,TGTGCCAGCAGCTTAGGGGGGGACACTGAAGCTTTCTTT,13,few,.,TRBV11-2,TRBJ1-1
CSVTRTGAGNTIYF,TGCAGCGTTACGAGAACAGGAGCTGGAAACACCATATATTTT,14,.,.,TRBV29-1,TRBJ1-3
CASSYSAPSGNTIYF,TGTGCCAGCAGTTACTCGGCCCCCTCTGGAAACACCATATATTTT,15,.,.,TRBV6-5,TRBJ1-3
CASSPQVAGPEQYF,TGTGCCAGCAGTCCCCAGGTAGCGGGACCCGAGCAGTACTTC,14,.,TRBD2,TRBV7-8,TRBJ2-7
CASSPDRVNQPQHF,TGTGCCAGCAGTCCGGACAGGGTAAATCAGCCCCAGCATTTT,14,.,TRBD1,TRBV2,TRBJ1-5